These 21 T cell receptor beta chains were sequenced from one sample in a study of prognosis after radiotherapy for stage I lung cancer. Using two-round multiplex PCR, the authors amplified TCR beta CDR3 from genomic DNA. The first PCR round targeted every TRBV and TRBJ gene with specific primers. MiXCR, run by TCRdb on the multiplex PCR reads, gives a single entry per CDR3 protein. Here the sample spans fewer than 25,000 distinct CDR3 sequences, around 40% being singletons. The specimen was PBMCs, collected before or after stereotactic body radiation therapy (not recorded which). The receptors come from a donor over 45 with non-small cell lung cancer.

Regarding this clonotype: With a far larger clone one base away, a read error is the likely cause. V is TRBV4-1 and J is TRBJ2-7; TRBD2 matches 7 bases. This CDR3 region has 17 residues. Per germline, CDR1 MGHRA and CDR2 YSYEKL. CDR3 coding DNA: TGCGACAGCAGCCAAGTACATGGCGGGGGTGAAACCTACGAGCAGTACTTC. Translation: CDSSQVHGGGETYEQYF.

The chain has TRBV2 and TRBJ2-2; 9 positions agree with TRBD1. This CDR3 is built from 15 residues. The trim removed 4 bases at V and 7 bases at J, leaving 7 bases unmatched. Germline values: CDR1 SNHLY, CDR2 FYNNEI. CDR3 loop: CASSGGDRAFGELFF. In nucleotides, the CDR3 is TGTGCCAGCAGTGGGGGGGACAGGGCTTTCGGGGAGCTGTTTTTT.

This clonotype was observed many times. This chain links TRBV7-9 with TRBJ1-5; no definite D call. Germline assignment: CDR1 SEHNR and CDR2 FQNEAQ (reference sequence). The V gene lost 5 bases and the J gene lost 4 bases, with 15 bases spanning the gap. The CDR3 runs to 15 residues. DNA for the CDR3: TGTGCCAGCAGCACTACTCAGGCGGGTAATCAGCCCCAGCATTTT. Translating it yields CASSTTQAGNQPQHF. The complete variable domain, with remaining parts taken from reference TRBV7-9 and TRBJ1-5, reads DTGVSQNPRHKITKRGQNVTFRCDPISEHNRLYWYRQTLGQGPEFLTYFQNEAQLEKSRLLSDRFSAERPKGSFSTLEIQRTEQGDSAMYLCASSTTQAGNQPQHFGDGTRLSIL.

This CDR3 is CASGGGLAPYEQYF. DNA for the CDR3: TGTGCCAGCGGTGGTGGACTAGCGCCCTACGAGCAGTACTTC. The chain recombines TRBV6-1 with TRBJ2-7; 9 positions match TRBD2. CDR1 MNHNS and CDR2 SASEGT come from the germline V gene. The trim removed 8 bases at V and 2 bases at J, leaving 7 bases unmatched. The CDR3 consists of 14 residues.

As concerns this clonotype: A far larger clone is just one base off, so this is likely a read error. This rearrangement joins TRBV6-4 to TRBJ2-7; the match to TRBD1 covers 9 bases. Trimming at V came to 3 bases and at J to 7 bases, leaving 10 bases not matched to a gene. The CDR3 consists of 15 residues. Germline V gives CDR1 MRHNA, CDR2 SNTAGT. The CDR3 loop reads CASSEWTGASNEQYF. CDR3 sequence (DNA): TGTGCCAGCAGTGAATGGACAGGGGCGAGCAATGAGCAGTACTTC.

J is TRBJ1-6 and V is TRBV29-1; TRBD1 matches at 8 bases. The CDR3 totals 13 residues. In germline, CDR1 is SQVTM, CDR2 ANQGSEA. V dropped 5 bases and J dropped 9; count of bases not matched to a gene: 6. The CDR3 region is CSVQEQGGSPLHF. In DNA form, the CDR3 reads TGCAGCGTTCAGGAACAGGGGGGTTCACCCCTCCACTTT. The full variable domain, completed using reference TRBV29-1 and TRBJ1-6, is SAVISQKPSRDICQRGTSLTIQCQVDSQVTMMFWYRQQPGQSLTLIATANQGSEATYESGFVIDKFPISRPNLTFSTLTVSNMSPEDSSIYLCSVQEQGGSPLHFGNGTRLTVT.

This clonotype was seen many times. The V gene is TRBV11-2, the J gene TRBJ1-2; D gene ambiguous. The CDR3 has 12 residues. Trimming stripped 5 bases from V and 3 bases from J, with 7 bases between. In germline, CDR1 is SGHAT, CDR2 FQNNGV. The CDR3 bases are TGTGCCAGCAGCGCCGTACACTATGGCTACACCTTC. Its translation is CASSAVHYGYTF.

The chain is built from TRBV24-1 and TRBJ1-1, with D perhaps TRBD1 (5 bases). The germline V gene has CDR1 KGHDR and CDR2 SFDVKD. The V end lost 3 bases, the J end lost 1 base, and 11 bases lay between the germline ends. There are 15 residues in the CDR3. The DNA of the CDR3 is TGTGCCACCAGTGATACCGGGACGGGGAACACTGAAGCTTTCTTT. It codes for CATSDTGTGNTEAFF.

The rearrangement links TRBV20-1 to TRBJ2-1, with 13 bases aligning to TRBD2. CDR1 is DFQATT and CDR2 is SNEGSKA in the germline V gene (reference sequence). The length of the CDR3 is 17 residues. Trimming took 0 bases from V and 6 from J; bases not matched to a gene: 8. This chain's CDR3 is CSAREYGTSGMSNEQFF. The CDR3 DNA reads TGCAGTGCTAGAGAATACGGGACTAGCGGGATGTCCAATGAGCAGTTCTTC.

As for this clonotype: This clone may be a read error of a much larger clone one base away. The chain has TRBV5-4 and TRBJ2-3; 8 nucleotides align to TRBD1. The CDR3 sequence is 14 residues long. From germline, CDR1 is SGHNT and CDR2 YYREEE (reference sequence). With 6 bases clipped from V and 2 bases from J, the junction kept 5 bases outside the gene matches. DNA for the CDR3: TGTGCCAGCACCGGACAGGGAAACACAGATACGCAGTATTTT. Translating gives CASTGQGNTDTQYF. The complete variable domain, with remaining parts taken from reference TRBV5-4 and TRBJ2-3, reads ETGVTQSPTHLIKTRGQQVTLRCSSQSGHNTVSWYQQALGQGPQFIFQYYREEENGRGNFPPRFSGLQFPNYSSELNVNALELDDSALYLCASTGQGNTDTQYFGPGTRLTVL.

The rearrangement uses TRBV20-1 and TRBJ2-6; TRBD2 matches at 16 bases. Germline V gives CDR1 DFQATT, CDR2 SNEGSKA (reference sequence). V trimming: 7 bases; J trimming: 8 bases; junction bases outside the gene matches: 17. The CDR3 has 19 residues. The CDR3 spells CSVTAGTSGRGPVSNVLTF. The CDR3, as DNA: TGCAGTGTTACAGCGGGGACTAGCGGGAGGGGACCTGTGTCCAACGTCCTGACTTTC.

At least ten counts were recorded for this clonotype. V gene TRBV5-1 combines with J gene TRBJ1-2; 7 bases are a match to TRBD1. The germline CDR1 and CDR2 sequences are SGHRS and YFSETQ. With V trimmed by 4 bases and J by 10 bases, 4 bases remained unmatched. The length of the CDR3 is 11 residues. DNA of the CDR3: TGCGCCAGCAGCCCCGGGACAGACTACACCTTC. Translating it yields CASSPGTDYTF.

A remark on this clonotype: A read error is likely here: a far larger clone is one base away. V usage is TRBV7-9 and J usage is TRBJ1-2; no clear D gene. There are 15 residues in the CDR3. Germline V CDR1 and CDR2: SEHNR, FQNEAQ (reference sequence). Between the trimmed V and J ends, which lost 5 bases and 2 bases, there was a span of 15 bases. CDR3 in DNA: TGTGCCAGCAGCCCCTCTTGGGGAGTGAACTATGGCTACACCTTC. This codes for CASSPSWGVNYGYTF. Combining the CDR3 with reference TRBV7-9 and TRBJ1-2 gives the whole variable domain DTGVSQNPRHKITKRGQNVTFRCDPISEHNRLYWYRQTLGQGPEFLTYFQNEAQLEKSRLLSDRFSAERPKGSFSTLEIQRTEQGDSAMYLCASSPSWGVNYGYTFGSGTRLTVV.

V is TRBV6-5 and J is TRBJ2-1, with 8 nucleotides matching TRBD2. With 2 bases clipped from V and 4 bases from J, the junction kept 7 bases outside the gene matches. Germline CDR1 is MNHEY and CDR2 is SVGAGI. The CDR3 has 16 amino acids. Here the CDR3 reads CASSYTGLASYNEQFF. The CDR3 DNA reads TGTGCCAGCAGTTACACCGGACTAGCTAGTTACAATGAGCAGTTCTTC.

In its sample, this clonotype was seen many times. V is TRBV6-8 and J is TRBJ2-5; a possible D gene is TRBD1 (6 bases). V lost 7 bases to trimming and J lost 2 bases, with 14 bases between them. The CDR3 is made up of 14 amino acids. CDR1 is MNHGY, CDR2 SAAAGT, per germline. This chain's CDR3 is CASKPGHSQETQYF. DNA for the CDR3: TGTGCCAGCAAACCGGGACATTCTCAAGAGACCCAGTACTTC.

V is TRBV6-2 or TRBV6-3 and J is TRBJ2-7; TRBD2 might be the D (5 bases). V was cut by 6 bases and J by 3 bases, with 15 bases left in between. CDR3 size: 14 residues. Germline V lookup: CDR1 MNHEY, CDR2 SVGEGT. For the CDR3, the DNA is TGTGCCAGCAGGAGACCGGCACTAGTCTACGAGCAGTACTTC. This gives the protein CASRRPALVYEQYF.

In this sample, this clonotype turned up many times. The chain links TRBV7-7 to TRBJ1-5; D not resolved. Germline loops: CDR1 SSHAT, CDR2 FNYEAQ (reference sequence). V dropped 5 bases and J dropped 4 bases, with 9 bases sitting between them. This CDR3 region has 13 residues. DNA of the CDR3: TGTGCCAGCAGCAGAGGAGTGAATCAGCCCCAGCATTTT. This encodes CASSRGVNQPQHF.

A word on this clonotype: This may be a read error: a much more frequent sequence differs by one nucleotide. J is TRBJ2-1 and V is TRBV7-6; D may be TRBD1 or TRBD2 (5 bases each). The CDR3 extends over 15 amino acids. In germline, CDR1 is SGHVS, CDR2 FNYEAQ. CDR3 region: CASSFSGTSRNDQFF. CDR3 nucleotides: TGTGCCAGCAGCTTTAGTGGGACCTCACGGAATGATCAGTTCTTC.

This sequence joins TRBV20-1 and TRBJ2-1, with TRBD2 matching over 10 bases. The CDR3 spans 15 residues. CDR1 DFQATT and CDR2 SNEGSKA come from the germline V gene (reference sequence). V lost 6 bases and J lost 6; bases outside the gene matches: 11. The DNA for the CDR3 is TGCAGTGCACGAAAGTCTAGCGGGAGTGGCAATGAGCAGTTCTTC. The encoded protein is CSARKSSGSGNEQFF.

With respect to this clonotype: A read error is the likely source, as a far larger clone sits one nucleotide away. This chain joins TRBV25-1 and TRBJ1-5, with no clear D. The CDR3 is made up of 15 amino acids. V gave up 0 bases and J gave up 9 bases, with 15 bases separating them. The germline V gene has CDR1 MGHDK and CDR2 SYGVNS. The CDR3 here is CASSEYDQPRRPQHF. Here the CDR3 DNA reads TGTGCCAGCAGTGAATATGACCAACCCAGGCGGCCCCAGCATTTT.

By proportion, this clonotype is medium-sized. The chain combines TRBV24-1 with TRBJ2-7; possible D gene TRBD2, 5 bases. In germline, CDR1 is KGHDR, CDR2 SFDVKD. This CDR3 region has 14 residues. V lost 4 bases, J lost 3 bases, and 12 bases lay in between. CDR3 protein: CATSEEGRSYEQYF. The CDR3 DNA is TGTGCCACCAGTGAGGAAGGGAGAAGCTACGAGCAGTACTTC.